Following are 6 T cell receptor beta chains from one sample sequenced in a study of blood T cell repertoires in COVID-19. The table came from immunoSEQ multiplex PCR; TCRdb's copy has only in-frame clones and leaves some out. The sample lists 150,000 to 180,000 clones, approximately 83% seen once, with over 25% in the top ten. The specimen was peripheral blood. The receptor source for this set is a woman between 55 and 75 years old with acute or convalescent COVID-19.

V gene TRBV5-1 combines with J gene TRBJ1-1; no definite D call. V was cut by 0 bases and J by 0 bases, with 18 bases left in between. CDR3 length: 18 amino acids. Germline CDR1 and CDR2: SGHRS and YFSETQ. CDR3 protein: CASSLELLGGVLNTEAFF. The CDR3 DNA sequence: TGCGCCAGCAGCTTGGAATTGCTGGGAGGCGTTTTGAACACTGAAGCTTTCTTT.

This chain connects TRBV3-1 (or the pseudogene TRBV3-2) to TRBJ1-1; 10 positions agree with TRBD1. Germline assignment: CDR1 LGHDT and CDR2 YNNKEL (reference sequence). The CDR3 is 16 amino acids. Unmatched junction bases numbered 7, after V lost 4 bases and J lost 2 bases. CDR3 residues: CASSPMDRGINTEAFF. CDR3 coding DNA: TGTGCCAGCAGCCCAATGGACAGGGGGATAAACACTGAAGCTTTCTTT.

This chain joins TRBV6-6 and TRBJ1-1; D possibly corresponds to TRBD1 (6 bases). The CDR3 sequence is 15 residues long. V was cut by 2 bases and J by 6 bases, with 16 bases left in between. Germline-derived CDR1 and CDR2 are MNHNY and SVGAGI (reference sequence). CDR3 residues: CASSYNQGRVAEAFF. CDR3 nucleotides: TGTGCCAGCAGTTACAATCAGGGGCGGGTGGCTGAAGCTTTCTTT.

V gene TRBV5-1 combines with J gene TRBJ2-7, with D perhaps matching TRBD1 (6 bases). Germline V gene data show CDR1 as SGHRS and CDR2 as YFSETQ. V was trimmed by 4 bases and J by 4 bases, leaving 18 bases between them. The CDR3 contains 15 residues. Here the CDR3 reads CASSPITGQIYEQYF. CDR3 nucleotide sequence: TGCGCCAGCAGCCCAATTACGGGACAAATTTACGAGCAGTACTTC.

This clone was picked up one time. The rearrangement joins TRBV19 to TRBJ1-6, with TRBD1 as a possible D gene (6 bases). Germline V CDR1 and CDR2: LNHDA, SQIVND (reference sequence). V lost 2 bases and J 9 bases, leaving 8 bases between the germline ends. CDR3 length equals 13 residues. CDR3 amino acids: CASSIKQGSPLHF. The CDR3 DNA follows: TGTGCCAGTAGTATAAAACAGGGTTCACCCCTCCACTTT.

This chain links TRBV7-9 with TRBJ1-1; 7 bases align to TRBD1. CDR3 length equals 14 residues. CDR1 is SEHNR and CDR2 is FQNEAQ in the germline V gene (reference sequence). Germline trimming cut 2 bases from V and 5 bases from J; bases unmatched to any gene: 5. In DNA form, the CDR3 reads TGTGCCAGCAGCTTACTAACAGGGGAAACTGAAGCTTTCTTT. Protein: CASSLLTGETEAFF.